The clone carrying this T cell receptor (beta chain) has only one observation. No antigen is known for it. The sample is drawn from a study of a mutant IDH1 vaccine in newly diagnosed glioma. Across the whole study: Treated individuals were 62.5% male and approximately 38% female, averaging roughly 43 years of age. Previous treatment comprised radiotherapy, temozolomide, or both, mostly both. Scheduled at week 35, visit V12 preceded visit V13, held at week 47.

Time point specified: week 47, end of study. In every dose of vaccine, 300 ug of mutant IDH1 20-mer peptide was given alongside topical imiquimod. The patients received vaccinations eight times, in weeks 1, 3, 5, 7, 11, 15, 19 and 23. The V gene end was trimmed by 0 bases and the J gene end by 4 bases; junction bases not matched to a gene: 10. CDR3 length: 18 amino acids. In germline, CDR1 is SGHRS, CDR2 YFSETQ. The repertoire was sequenced with immunoSEQ multiplex PCR; TCRdb's copy has only in-frame clones and lacks some. Of 77,000 or so clones in the sample, about 81% were seen once. The rearrangement links TRBV5-1 to TRBJ2-2, with 9 bases aligning to TRBD2. The specimen was PBMCs, collected from a glioma patient whose treatment included an IDH1 peptide vaccine. The TCR originated in a man between 40 and 49 years old with glioma. CDR3 bases: TGCGCCAGCAGCTTGGGTCTAGCGGGGTACGGGGGCACCGGGGAGCTGTTTTTT. Encoded protein: CASSLGLAGYGGTGELFF.